The 20 T cell receptor beta chains given below trace back to one sample, sequenced in a study of PD-L1 blockade in urothelial cancer. Documented time point: pretreatment peripheral blood. Here immunoSEQ multiplex PCR was the method, and the copy in TCRdb shows in-frame clones only, minus some. The table includes tens of thousands of clones, about four fifths detected once. The specimen was PBMCs, collected around atezolizumab (anti-PD-L1) treatment. These receptors came from a man in his fifties or sixties with urothelial cancer.

V is TRBV5-5 and J is TRBJ2-2; 14 bases are shared with TRBD2. J gave up 0 bases and V 1 base, and 2 bases lay outside the gene matches. CDR3 length equals 18 residues. CDR1 and CDR2 (germline): SGHKS, YYEKEE (reference sequence). The CDR3 DNA is TGTGCCAGCAGCTTGAAGGGACTAGCGGGAGCGAACACCGGGGAGCTGTTTTTT. Amino acid sequence: CASSLKGLAGANTGELFF.

This clone has only a few counts. The chain combines TRBV7-9 with TRBJ1-2, with 8 nucleotides matching TRBD1. The ends lost 5 bases at V and 1 base at J; junction bases unmatched: 3. This CDR3 comprises 14 residues. Germline CDR1 SEHNR, CDR2 FQNEAQ (reference sequence). CDR3 loop: CASSRDRNNYGYTF. The CDR3 DNA reads as TGTGCCAGCAGCCGGGACAGGAATAACTATGGCTACACCTTC.

The J gene is TRBJ1-4, the V gene TRBV29-1, with 10 bases fitting TRBD1. The germline gives CDR1 SQVTM, CDR2 ANQGSEA. This CDR3 spans 14 amino acids. Trimming removed 5 bases from V and 4 bases from J; junction bases left unmatched: 4. CDR3 sequence reads: CSVYRTGGNEKLFF. The CDR3 nucleotides read TGCAGCGTTTACAGGACAGGGGGTAATGAAAAACTGTTTTTT.

The chain recombines TRBV5-5 with TRBJ1-2, with D tentatively TRBD1 (5 bases). Germline V gene data show CDR1 as SGHKS and CDR2 as YYEKEE (reference sequence). Trimming pared 4 bases from V and 2 bases from J, leaving 9 bases between. This CDR3 comprises 13 residues. CDR3 residues: CASSRDFNYGYTF. The DNA for the CDR3 is TGTGCCAGCAGCCGGGACTTCAACTATGGCTACACCTTC.

This clone has a count of ten or more. The V call is TRBV4-1, the J call TRBJ1-2; 8 bases fit TRBD1. The V and J ends lost 0 bases and 4 bases, in that order; junction bases with no gene match: 10. Germline CDR1 reads MGHRA; CDR2 reads YSYEKL. This CDR3 region has 17 residues. CDR3 amino acids: CASSQDIGRGQIYGYTF. CDR3 coding DNA: TGCGCCAGCAGCCAAGATATAGGCAGGGGGCAGATCTATGGCTACACCTTC.

V usage is TRBV12-5 and J usage is TRBJ2-7, with 7 nucleotides matching TRBD1. Germline V lookup: CDR1 LGHNT, CDR2 FRNRAP. This CDR3 region has 11 residues. CDR3 bases: TGTGCCAAGAGGGGGCAGGTAGAGCAGTACTTC. Protein: CAKRGQVEQYF.

This chain joins TRBV19 and TRBJ1-2; D gene unclear. The CDR3 contains 12 residues. V lost 5 bases, J lost 4 bases, and 8 bases lay in between. Looked up from germline, CDR1 is LNHDA and CDR2 is SQIVND (reference sequence). CDR3 amino acids: CASSPGSYGYTF. The CDR3, as DNA: TGTGCCAGTAGTCCGGGTAGCTATGGCTACACCTTC.

The chain has TRBV5-1 and TRBJ2-2; 8 bases map to TRBD2. Trimming took 1 base from V and 6 from J; bases not matched to a gene: 8. The CDR3 spans 16 residues. Germline V gives CDR1 SGHRS, CDR2 YFSETQ. The CDR3: CASSLPGARGAGELFF. DNA for the CDR3: TGCGCCAGCAGCTTGCCGGGGGCGCGGGGGGCCGGGGAGCTGTTTTTT.

The V call is TRBV10-2, the J call TRBJ1-2; 8 bases align to TRBD1. CDR1 WSHSY and CDR2 SAAADI come from the germline V gene. There are 13 residues in the CDR3. V lost 5 bases, J lost 3 bases, and 2 bases stayed unmatched. The CDR3 DNA follows: TGCGCCAGCAGTCCAGGGGGCGACTATGGCTACACCTTC. It specifies CASSPGGDYGYTF.

The rearrangement uses TRBV5-1 and TRBJ2-3; the match to TRBD2 covers 13 bases. CDR3 length: 18 residues. Trimming cost V 7 bases and J 5 bases; bases outside gene matches: 16. The germline CDR1 and CDR2 sequences are SGHRS and YFSETQ. The CDR3 loop is CASSDPGTSGIGGDTQYF. For the CDR3, the DNA is TGCGCCAGCTCCGACCCAGGGACTAGCGGGATAGGGGGAGATACGCAGTATTTT.

V gene TRBV28 combines with J gene TRBJ2-2; 10 bases fit TRBD2. CDR1 MDHEN and CDR2 SYDVKM come from the germline V gene. The CDR3 has 17 amino acids. J was trimmed by 6 bases and V by 1 base; bases with no gene match: 8. In DNA, the CDR3 is TGTGCCAGCAGTTTATATCTAGCGGGAGCTAGCCCCGGGGAGCTGTTTTTT. Protein product: CASSLYLAGASPGELFF. The full variable domain, completed using reference TRBV28 and TRBJ2-2, is DVKVTQSSRYLVKRTGEKVFLECVQDMDHENMFWYRQDPGLGLRLIYFSYDVKMKEKGDIPEGYSVSREKKERFSLILESASTNQTSMYLCASSLYLAGASPGELFFGEGSRLTVL.

This sequence joins TRBV30 and TRBJ2-7, with 8 bases fitting TRBD1. The CDR3 is made up of 13 amino acids. J was trimmed by 6 bases and V by 4 bases; bases with no gene match: 8. CDR1 GTSNPN and CDR2 SVGIG come from the germline V gene (reference sequence). CDR3 residues: CAWTTGQAPEQYF. DNA for the CDR3: TGTGCCTGGACGACGGGACAGGCGCCCGAGCAGTACTTC.

The chain joins TRBV5-4 to TRBJ2-7, with 8 bases aligning to TRBD1. The V gene's germline CDR1 is SGHNT and CDR2 YYREEE (reference sequence). The V and J ends lost 3 bases and 7 bases, in that order; junction bases with no gene match: 15. The CDR3 has 16 residues. The DNA for the CDR3 is TGTGCCAGCAGCTCGAAACGACAGGGGATGGTCTTAGAGCAGTACTTC. It specifies CASSSKRQGMVLEQYF.

J is TRBJ2-5 and V is TRBV18; TRBD1 agrees at 9 bases. From germline, CDR1 is KGHSH and CDR2 LQKENI. The CDR3 extends over 14 amino acids. Trimming took 2 bases from V and 5 from J; bases not matched to a gene: 3. CDR3 protein: CASSPSGQGETQYF. The CDR3 DNA reads as TGTGCCAGCTCACCAAGTGGACAGGGGGAGACCCAGTACTTC.

The CDR3: CARTPGHKYF. The CDR3 DNA follows: TGTGCCAGAACTCCGGGACATAAGTACTTC. V and J are TRBV19 and TRBJ2-5; TRBD1 might be the D (6 bases). The CDR3 loop spans 10 amino acids. Trimming stripped 9 bases from V and 12 bases from J, with 14 bases between. CDR1 and CDR2 from the germline V gene are LNHDA and SQIVND (reference sequence).

The chain carries TRBV6-5 and TRBJ1-4; the match to TRBD1 covers 7 bases. This CDR3 region has 14 residues. The V segment lost 6 bases and the J segment 8 bases; nucleotides outside the gene matches: 9. CDR1 is MNHEY, CDR2 SVGAGI, per germline. The CDR3 loop is CASRSTGVREKLFF. The CDR3 region has the DNA TGTGCCAGCAGATCCACAGGGGTCAGAGAAAAACTGTTTTTT.

The rearrangement links TRBV7-9 to TRBJ1-2; 10 positions match TRBD1. The V gene's germline CDR1 is SEHNR and CDR2 FQNEAQ (reference sequence). The CDR3 contains 15 residues. J gave up 6 bases and V 4 bases, and 8 bases lay outside the gene matches. CDR3 protein: CASSWTGGKTHGYTF. The CDR3 nucleotides are TGTGCCAGCAGCTGGACAGGGGGGAAAACGCATGGCTACACCTTC.

The rearrangement joins TRBV6-6 to TRBJ2-7; tentatively, D is TRBD1 (5 bases). Deletions cut 6 bases from V and 5 bases from J, with 20 bases between. The germline V gene encodes CDR1 MNHNY and CDR2 SVGAGI (reference sequence). This CDR3 has 15 amino acids. The CDR3 nucleotides are TGTGCCAGCAGACCGACGGGCCAGGGCACGAACGAGCAGTACTTC. Residues: CASRPTGQGTNEQYF.

The V and J genes are TRBV19 and TRBJ1-1, with TRBD1 as a possible D gene (6 bases). The CDR3 is 14 residues long. Per germline, CDR1 LNHDA and CDR2 SQIVND (reference sequence). Deletions cut 3 bases from V and 5 bases from J, with 13 bases between. The CDR3 is CASSILTGVTEAFF. DNA for the CDR3: TGTGCCAGTAGTATTCTGACAGGCGTAACTGAAGCTTTCTTT.

The rearrangement links TRBV30 to TRBJ2-5, with TRBD2 identical over 8 bases. With 1 base clipped from V and 3 bases from J, the junction kept 19 bases outside the gene matches. The CDR3 sequence is 19 residues long. Germline CDR1 GTSNPN, CDR2 SVGIG (reference sequence). CDR3 bases: TGTGCCTGGAGTGGGGGACTAGTAGCTCCGGGCTCTGCGAAAGAGACCCAGTACTTC. Amino acids: CAWSGGLVAPGSAKETQYF.